The 5 T cell receptor beta chains below come from one sample, sequenced in a study of blood T cell repertoires in COVID-19. Libraries were prepared by immunoSEQ multiplex PCR; TCRdb keeps only in-frame clonotypes and omits some of them. The repertoire holds about 36,000 clones, around 78% seen once, with around 35% in the top ten. Sequencing input: peripheral blood. All receptors derive from a man aged 55 to 70 with acute or convalescent COVID-19.

This chain links TRBV5-5 with TRBJ2-7; 7 nucleotides align to TRBD2. V was pared by 1 base and J by 1 base, with 8 bases of the junction left unmatched. In germline, CDR1 is SGHKS, CDR2 YYEKEE (reference sequence). The CDR3 has 16 amino acids. CDR3 nucleotides: TGTGCCAGCAGCTTGAGCGGGATTGGGGTGTCCTACGAGCAGTACTTC. Translating gives CASSLSGIGVSYEQYF.

This chain uses TRBV27 with TRBJ2-3, with 14 bases fitting TRBD2. The CDR3 runs 22 residues. The ends lost 5 bases at V and 1 base at J; junction bases unmatched: 20. The germline V gene has CDR1 MNHEY and CDR2 SMNVEV (reference sequence). The CDR3: CASSTFQGLAGGQPPRTDTQYF. Written as DNA, the CDR3 is TGTGCCAGCAGTACCTTTCAAGGACTAGCGGGGGGACAACCACCACGCACAGATACGCAGTATTTT.

The chain couples TRBV6-5 to TRBJ2-2, with D unclear. V was shortened by 8 bases and J by 4 bases, with 5 bases between the two germline ends. The germline V gene encodes CDR1 MNHEY and CDR2 SVGAGI. CDR3 length equals 11 residues. The CDR3 DNA reads as TGTGCCAGCGGCCGCACCGGGGAGCTGTTTTTT. The encoded protein is CASGRTGELFF.

The V call is TRBV7-8, the J call TRBJ2-3, with D perhaps TRBD2 (5 bases). Germline values: CDR1 SGHVS, CDR2 FQNEAQ. The CDR3 spans 14 residues. The V end lost 5 bases, the J end lost 2 bases, and 11 bases lay between the germline ends. This CDR3 reads CASSHSTTTDTQYF. CDR3 bases: TGTGCCAGCAGCCATTCGACTACCACAGATACGCAGTATTTT.

This clone was seen once. The rearrangement links TRBV3-1 (or the pseudogene TRBV3-2) to TRBJ2-2; no definite D call. Trimming took 2 bases from V and 6 from J, leaving 10 bases between them. The CDR3 covers 14 residues. From germline, CDR1 is LGHDT and CDR2 YNNKEL (reference sequence). The CDR3 sequence is CASSQSPGSGELFF. The CDR3 region has the DNA TGTGCCAGCAGCCAAAGTCCCGGGTCCGGGGAGCTGTTTTTT.